This T cell receptor beta chain was identified during a study of blood T cell repertoires in COVID-19. At the level of the study: Acute and convalescent COVID-19 specimens originated in the United States, Italy and Spain.

The data were produced by immunoSEQ multiplex PCR, yet TCRdb's version contains in-frame clones alone and is incomplete. The table has about 320,000 clones, around 90% seen once. Everyone who took part was roughly 18 to 89 years old, and they came from 20 to 25 US areas. The clonotype was recovered from a man aged 55 to 70 who had recovered from COVID-19. Sequenced: PBMCs or T cells enriched from blood (not recorded which).

The chain's CDR3 is CATSRDRTGAQIYGYTF. CDR3 nucleotide sequence: TGTGCCACCAGCAGAGATAGGACAGGGGCGCAAATCTATGGCTACACCTTC. V and J are TRBV15 and TRBJ1-2; 9 positions match TRBD1. Germline V lookup: CDR1 LNHNV, CDR2 YYDKDF (reference sequence). The length of the CDR3 is 17 residues. V was pared by 0 bases and J by 4 bases, with 9 bases of the junction left unmatched.